This T cell receptor (beta chain) was captured in a study of blood T cell repertoires in COVID-19. As for the study in general: Donors in the United States, Italy and Spain gave samples during acute or convalescent COVID-19.

V lost 4 bases to trimming and J lost 1 base, with 14 bases between them. This CDR3 spans 15 amino acids. Per germline, CDR1 SGHNT and CDR2 YYREEE (reference sequence). Seattle's enrolled individuals joined amid active infection and were then monitored longitudinally. Measured with immunoSEQ multiplex PCR; TCRdb has only the in-frame clones, and not every one. The sample contains about 95,000 clones, roughly 90% of which appear only once. The sample consisted of peripheral blood. This chain links TRBV5-4 with TRBJ1-2; D gene ambiguous. The receptor was derived from a man aged 55 to 69 with COVID-19, enrolled during active disease. The CDR3 loop reads CASSGRRTDNYGYTF. Here the CDR3 DNA reads TGTGCCAGCAGCGGGAGGCGCACGGATAACTATGGCTACACCTTC.